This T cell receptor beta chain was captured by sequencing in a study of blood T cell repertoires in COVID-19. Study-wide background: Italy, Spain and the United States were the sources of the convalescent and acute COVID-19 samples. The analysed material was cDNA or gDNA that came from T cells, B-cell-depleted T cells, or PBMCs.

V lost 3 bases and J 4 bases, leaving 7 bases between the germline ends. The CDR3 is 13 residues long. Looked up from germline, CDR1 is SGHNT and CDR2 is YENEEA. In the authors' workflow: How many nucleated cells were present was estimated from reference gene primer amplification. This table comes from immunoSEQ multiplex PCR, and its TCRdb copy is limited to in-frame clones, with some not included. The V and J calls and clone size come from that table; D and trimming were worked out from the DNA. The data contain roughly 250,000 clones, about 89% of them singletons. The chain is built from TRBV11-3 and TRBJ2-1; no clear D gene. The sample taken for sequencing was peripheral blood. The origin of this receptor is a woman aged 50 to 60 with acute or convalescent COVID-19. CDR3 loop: CASSFSSYNEQFF. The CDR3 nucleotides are TGTGCCAGCAGCTTCTCTTCTTACAATGAGCAGTTCTTC.